This T cell receptor beta chain came from a study of blood T cell repertoires in COVID-19. Study at large: The origin of the acute and convalescent COVID-19 samples was the United States, Italy and Spain.

Germline V CDR1 and CDR2: MNHNS, SASEGT. This CDR3 is built from 17 residues. V was clipped by 4 bases and J by 3 bases, with 16 bases between them. The method was immunoSEQ multiplex PCR; TCRdb's version includes in-frame clones alone and lacks a portion of them. The table records some 130,000 clones, approximately 84% of them present only once. The sequenced sample was peripheral blood. The clonotype comes from a human donor in a cohort sampled during active COVID-19. This chain uses TRBV6-1 with TRBJ2-6, with TRBD1 as a possible D gene (5 bases). The CDR3 coding sequence is TGTGCCAGCAGTGGCGGCAGGGCGACGGGTGGGGCCAACGTCCTGACTTTC. It specifies CASSGGRATGGANVLTF.